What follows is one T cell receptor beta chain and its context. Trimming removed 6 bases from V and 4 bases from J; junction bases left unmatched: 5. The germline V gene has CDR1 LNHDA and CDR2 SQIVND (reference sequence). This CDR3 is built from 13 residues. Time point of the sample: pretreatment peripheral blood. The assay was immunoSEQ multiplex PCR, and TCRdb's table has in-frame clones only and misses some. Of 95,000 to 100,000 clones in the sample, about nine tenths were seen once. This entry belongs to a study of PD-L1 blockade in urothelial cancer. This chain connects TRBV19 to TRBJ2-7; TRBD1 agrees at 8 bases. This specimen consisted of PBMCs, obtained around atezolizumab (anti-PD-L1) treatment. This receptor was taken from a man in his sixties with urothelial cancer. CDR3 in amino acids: CASRKDRGYEQYF. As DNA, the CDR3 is TGTGCCAGTAGGAAAGACAGGGGATACGAGCAGTACTTC. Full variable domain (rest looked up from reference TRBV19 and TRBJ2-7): DGGITQSPKYLFRKEGQNVTLSCEQNLNHDAMYWYRQDPGQGLRLIYYSQIVNDFQKGDIAEGYSVSREKKESFPLTVTSAQKNPTAFYLCASRKDRGYEQYFGPGTRLTVT.